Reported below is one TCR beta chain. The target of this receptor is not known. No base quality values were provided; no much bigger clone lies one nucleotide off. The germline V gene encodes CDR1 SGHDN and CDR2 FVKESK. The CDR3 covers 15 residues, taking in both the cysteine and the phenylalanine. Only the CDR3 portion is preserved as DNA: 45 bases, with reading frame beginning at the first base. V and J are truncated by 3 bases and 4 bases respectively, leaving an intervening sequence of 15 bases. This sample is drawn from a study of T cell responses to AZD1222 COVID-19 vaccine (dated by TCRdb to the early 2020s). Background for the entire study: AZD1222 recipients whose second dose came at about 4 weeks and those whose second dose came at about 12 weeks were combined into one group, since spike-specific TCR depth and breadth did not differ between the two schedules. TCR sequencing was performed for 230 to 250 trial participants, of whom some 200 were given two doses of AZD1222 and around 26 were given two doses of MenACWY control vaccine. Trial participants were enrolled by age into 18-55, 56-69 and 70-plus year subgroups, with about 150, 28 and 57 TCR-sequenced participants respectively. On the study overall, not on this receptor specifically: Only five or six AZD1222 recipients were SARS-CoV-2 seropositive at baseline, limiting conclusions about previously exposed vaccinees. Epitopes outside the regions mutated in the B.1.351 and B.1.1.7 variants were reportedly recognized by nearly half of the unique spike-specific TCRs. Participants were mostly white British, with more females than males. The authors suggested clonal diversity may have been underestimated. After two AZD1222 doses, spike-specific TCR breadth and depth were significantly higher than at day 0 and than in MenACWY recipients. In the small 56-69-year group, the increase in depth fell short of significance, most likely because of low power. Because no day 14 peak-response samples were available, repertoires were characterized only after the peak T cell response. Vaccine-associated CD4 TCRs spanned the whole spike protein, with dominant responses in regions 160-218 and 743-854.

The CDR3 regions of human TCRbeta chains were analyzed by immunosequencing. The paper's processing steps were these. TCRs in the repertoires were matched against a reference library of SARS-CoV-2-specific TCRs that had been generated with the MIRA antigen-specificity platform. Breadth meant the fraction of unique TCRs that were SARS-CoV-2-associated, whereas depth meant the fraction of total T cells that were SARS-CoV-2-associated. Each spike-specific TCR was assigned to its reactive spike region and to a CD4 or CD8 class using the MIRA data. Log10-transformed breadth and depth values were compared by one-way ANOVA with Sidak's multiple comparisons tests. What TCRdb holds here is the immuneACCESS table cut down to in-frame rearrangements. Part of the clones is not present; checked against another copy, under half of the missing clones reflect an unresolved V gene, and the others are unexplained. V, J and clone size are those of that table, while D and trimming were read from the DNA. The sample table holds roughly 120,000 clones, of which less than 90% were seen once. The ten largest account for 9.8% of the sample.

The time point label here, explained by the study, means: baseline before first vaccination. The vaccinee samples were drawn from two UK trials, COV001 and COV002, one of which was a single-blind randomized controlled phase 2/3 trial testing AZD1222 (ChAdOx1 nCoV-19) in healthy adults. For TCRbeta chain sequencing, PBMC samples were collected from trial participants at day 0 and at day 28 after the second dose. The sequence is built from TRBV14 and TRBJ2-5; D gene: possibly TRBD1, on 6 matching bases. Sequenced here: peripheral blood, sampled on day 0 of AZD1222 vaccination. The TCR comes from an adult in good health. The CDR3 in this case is CASSQLGAVVETQYF. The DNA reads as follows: TGTGCCAGCAGCCAGTTGGGGGCGGTGGTAGAGACCCAGTACTTC.